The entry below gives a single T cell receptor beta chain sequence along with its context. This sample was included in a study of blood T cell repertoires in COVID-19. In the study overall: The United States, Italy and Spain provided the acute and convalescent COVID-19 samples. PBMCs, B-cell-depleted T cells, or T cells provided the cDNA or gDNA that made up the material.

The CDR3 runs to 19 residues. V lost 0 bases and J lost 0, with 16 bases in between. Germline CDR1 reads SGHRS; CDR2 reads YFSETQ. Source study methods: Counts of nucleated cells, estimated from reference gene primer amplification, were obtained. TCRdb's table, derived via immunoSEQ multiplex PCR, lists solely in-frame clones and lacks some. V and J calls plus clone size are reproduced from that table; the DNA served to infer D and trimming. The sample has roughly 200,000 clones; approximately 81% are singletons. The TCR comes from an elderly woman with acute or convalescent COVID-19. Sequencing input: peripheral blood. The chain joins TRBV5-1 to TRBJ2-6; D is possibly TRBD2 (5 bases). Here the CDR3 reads CASSLAPAGLSSGANVLTF. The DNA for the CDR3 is TGCGCCAGCAGCTTGGCCCCGGCGGGCCTTTCCTCTGGGGCCAACGTCCTGACTTTC.